Listed below are T cell receptor beta chains from one sample, sequenced in a study of blood T cell repertoires in COVID-19. Profiling relied on immunoSEQ multiplex PCR, and the TCRdb table lists in-frame clones only, not all of them. The table lists approximately 52,000 clones, 90% of them singletons, with approximately 3.4% in the top ten. Sequences were obtained from peripheral blood. These receptors were taken from a human donor in a cohort sampled during active COVID-19. The CDR3 runs from the conserved cysteine through the conserved F or W. Fields, in order: J gene, clone size, D gene, V gene, CDR3 DNA, CDR3 protein. A D gene is named only where the DNA matches it firmly. Not every row has a clone size; where given, it reads once, few, many or a size class.

TRBJ1-1 | - | - | TRBV7-3 | TGTGCCAGCAGCCTAAACAGGGTACAGAACACTGAAGCTTTCTTT | CASSLNRVQNTEAFF
TRBJ1-5 | - | - | TRBV15 | TGTGCCACCAGCAGTAGGGGGACCCGCAGGACCCAGCATTTT | CATSSRGTRRTQHF
TRBJ2-1 | once | TRBD2 | TRBV27 | TGTGCCAGCAGTTGGGCTAGCGGGATTAATGAGCAGTTCTTC | CASSWASGINEQFF
TRBJ2-7 | - | - | TRBV19 | TGTGCCAGTAGACTACAGGGCTCCTACGAGCAGTACTTC | CASRLQGSYEQYF
TRBJ2-7 | - | - | TRBV30 | TGTGCCTGGAGTGCTCAGGGGGGATCGGACGAGCAGTACTTC | CAWSAQGGSDEQYF
TRBJ2-1 | few | - | TRBV10-2 | TGCGCCAGCAGTGAGTATGACATTAAGGTCAATGAGCAGTTCTTC | CASSEYDIKVNEQFF
TRBJ2-3 | - | TRBD2 | TRBV5-4 | TGTGCCAGCAGCTTGTGGTCTAGCGGGTTCACAGATACGCAGTATTTT | CASSLWSSGFTDTQYF
TRBJ1-6 | few | - | TRBV4-1 | TGCGCCAGCAGCCAAGATTGGACTAATAATTCACCCCTCCACTTT | CASSQDWTNNSPLHF
TRBJ1-6 | - | TRBD1 | TRBV2 | TGTGCCAGCTATATCCCGCATGGGACAGGGGGGTCTTCACCCCTCCACTTT | CASYIPHGTGGSSPLHF
TRBJ2-7 | - | - | TRBV27 | TGTGCCAGCAAACCCACAGGGTATACCTACGAGCAGTACTTC | CASKPTGYTYEQYF
TRBJ1-2 | - | - | TRBV6-4 | TGTGCCAGCAGTGACTCCGGGTTCTACGATGGCTACACCTTC | CASSDSGFYDGYTF
TRBJ2-3 | - | TRBD1 | TRBV19 | TGTGCCAGTAGTCCCGCCCGGGGACAGGGTCCCGCAGATACGCAGTATTTT | CASSPARGQGPADTQYF
TRBJ2-7 | - | TRBD2 | TRBV6-6 | TGTGCCAGCACCTCCGGGACTAGCAGGTACGAGCAGTACTTC | CASTSGTSRYEQYF
TRBJ2-7 | - | TRBD2 | TRBV6-5 | TGTGCCAGCAGCCTATCGACTAGCGCCGGATACGAGCAGTACTTC | CASSLSTSAGYEQYF
TRBJ1-4 | - | - | TRBV11-2 | TGTGCCAGCAGCAGATCGGCTAATGAAAAACTGTTTTTT | CASSRSANEKLFF
TRBJ2-1 | - | - | TRBV19 | TGTGCCAGTATCCCCACCGGTAGCGGCTCCTACAATGAGCAGTTCTTC | CASIPTGSGSYNEQFF
TRBJ2-7 | - | TRBD1 | TRBV7-2 | TGTGCCAGCAGCTCCACAACAGGGGCCCACGAGCAGTACTTC | CASSSTTGAHEQYF
TRBJ2-4 | - | TRBD2 | TRBV28 | TGTGCCAGCAGTTTAGACGGACTAGCGGGACAAAACATTCAGTACTTC | CASSLDGLAGQNIQYF
TRBJ2-5 | - | TRBD2 | TRBV14 | TGTGCCAGCAGCCAAGCCGCTAGCGGGAGGGAGACCCAGTACTTC | CASSQAASGRETQYF
TRBJ1-5 | - | - | TRBV19 | TGTGCCAGTAGTATTTTTTCCGGCGGGCAGCCCCAGCATTTT | CASSIFSGGQPQHF
TRBJ2-7 | - | - | TRBV30 | TGTGCCTGGATGAGGTTGGGGGGGCTCTACGAGCAGTACTTC | CAWMRLGGLYEQYF
TRBJ1-1 | once | - | TRBV5-1 | TGCGCCAGTAAGTCTTCGGGTAACACTGAAGCTTTCTTT | CASKSSGNTEAFF
TRBJ2-1 | once | TRBD2 | TRBV7-9 | TGTGCCAGCAGCGGGATAGCGGGAGCTAGGCCCCGGGCAGAGCAGTTCTTC | CASSGIAGARPRAEQFF